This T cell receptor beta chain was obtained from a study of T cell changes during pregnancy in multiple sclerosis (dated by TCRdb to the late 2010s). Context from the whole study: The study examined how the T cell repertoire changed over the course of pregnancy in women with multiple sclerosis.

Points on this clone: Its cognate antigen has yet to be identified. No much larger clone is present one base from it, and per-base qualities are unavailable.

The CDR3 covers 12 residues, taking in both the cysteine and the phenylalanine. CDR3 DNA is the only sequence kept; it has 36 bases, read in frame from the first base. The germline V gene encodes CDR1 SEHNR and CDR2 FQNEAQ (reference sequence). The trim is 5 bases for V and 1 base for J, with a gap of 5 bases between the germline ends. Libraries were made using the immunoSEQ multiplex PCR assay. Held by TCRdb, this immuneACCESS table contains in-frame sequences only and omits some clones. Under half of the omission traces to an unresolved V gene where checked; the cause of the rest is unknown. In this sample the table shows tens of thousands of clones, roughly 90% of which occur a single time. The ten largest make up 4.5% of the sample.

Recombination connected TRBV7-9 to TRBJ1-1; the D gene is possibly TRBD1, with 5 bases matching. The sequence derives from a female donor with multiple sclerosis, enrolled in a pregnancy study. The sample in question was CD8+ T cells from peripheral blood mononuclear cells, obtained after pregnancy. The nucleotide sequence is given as TGTGCCAGCAGCCAGGGGAACACTGAAGCTTTCTTT. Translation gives CASSQGNTEAFF.